Presented here are 21 T cell receptor beta chains from one specimen sequenced in a study of blood T cells in healthy people across ages. The second PCR ran about 6 to 11 cycles with a sample-barcoded 5' primer and J-beta primers. TCRdb re-analysed the 5' RACE reads in MiXCR, keeping a single row per CDR3 protein. This table holds more than 650,000 distinct CDR3 sequences, 22% found once. Sequences were obtained from blood. The receptors were sampled from a man aged 70 or older in good health.

This clonotype was detected many times. V gene TRBV29-1 combines with J gene TRBJ2-5, with D uncertain. The CDR3 covers 9 residues. The germline V and J ends were trimmed by 7 bases and 4 bases, with 4 bases remaining between them. Germline loops: CDR1 SQVTM, CDR2 ANQGSEA. The CDR3 bases are TGCAGCGCAACAGAGACCCAGTACTTC. The encoded protein is CSATETQYF.

A few counts support this clonotype. The V call is TRBV3-1, the J call TRBJ1-4; D possibly corresponds to TRBD1 (5 bases). The ends were cut back, 4 bases at V and 8 bases at J, with 11 bases in the middle. The CDR3 length is 13 residues. The germline V gene encodes CDR1 LGHDT and CDR2 YNNKEL (reference sequence). In nucleotides, the CDR3 is TGTGCCAGCAGCCGGGGACGAGCGGAAAAACTGTTTTTT. Protein: CASSRGRAEKLFF.

The rearrangement joins TRBV11-2 to TRBJ1-2; D not resolved. This CDR3 contains 12 residues. Between the trimmed V and J ends, which lost 2 bases and 7 bases, there was a span of 8 bases. CDR1 is SGHAT and CDR2 is FQNNGV in the germline V gene. The chain's CDR3 is CASSLIAVGYTF. CDR3 nucleotides: TGTGCCAGCAGCTTAATCGCGGTTGGCTACACCTTC.

The rearrangement links TRBV6-6 to TRBJ1-1; no definite D call. CDR1 is MNHNY, CDR2 SVGAGI, per germline (reference sequence). The germline V and J ends were trimmed by 7 bases and 3 bases, with 18 bases remaining between them. This CDR3 contains 15 residues. CDR3: CASTPRGARDTEAFF. The CDR3 nucleotides are TGTGCCAGCACCCCCCGTGGAGCTAGAGACACTGAAGCTTTCTTT.

The V call is TRBV20-1, the J call TRBJ2-5; D is perhaps TRBD2 (5 bases). CDR1 DFQATT and CDR2 SNEGSKA come from the germline V gene (reference sequence). V was trimmed by 1 base and J by 1 base, leaving 13 bases between them. The CDR3 runs to 15 residues. For the CDR3, the DNA is TGCAGTGCTAGAGCGGGGAGACAACTCCAAGAGACCCAGTACTTC. It is translated as CSARAGRQLQETQYF.

This clonotype was detected only a few times. This chain links TRBV7-9 with TRBJ1-4; a possible D gene is TRBD1 (5 bases). Trimming pared 0 bases from V and 7 bases from J, leaving 18 bases between. This CDR3 is 17 amino acids long. Germline assignment: CDR1 SEHNR and CDR2 FQNEAQ (reference sequence). The chain's CDR3 is CASSLALGLGTFEKLFF. Here the CDR3 DNA reads TGTGCCAGCAGCTTAGCGCTGGGTTTGGGGACCTTTGAAAAACTGTTTTTT.

There are a few counts of this clonotype. The rearrangement joins TRBV28 to TRBJ1-1; D perhaps matches TRBD1 (6 bases). The CDR3 length is 18 residues. The germline V gene encodes CDR1 MDHEN and CDR2 SYDVKM. Trimming cost V 8 bases and J 1 base, with 26 bases left between them. The CDR3 DNA reads as TGTGCCAGCCAAGTTTGGGTTGGGATTTGGGGACAGAACACTGAAGCTTTCTTT. Its protein product is CASQVWVGIWGQNTEAFF.

The rearrangement joins TRBV20-1 to TRBJ1-1, with D uncertain. The CDR3 has 13 amino acids. Trimming removed 4 bases at V and 5 bases at J, with 14 bases between. Germline V CDR1 and CDR2: DFQATT, SNEGSKA (reference sequence). The DNA of the CDR3 is TGCAGTGCTACCATACCTGGAGGGACTGAAGCTTTCTTT. Translation gives CSATIPGGTEAFF.

This chain connects TRBV11-2 to TRBJ2-1; a weak D match, TRBD2 (6 bases). CDR3 size: 16 residues. CDR1 and CDR2 (germline): SGHAT, FQNNGV. Trimming removed 0 bases from V and 6 bases from J, with 15 bases in between. The CDR3 protein is CASSLDRDWSINEQFF. In DNA form, the CDR3 reads TGTGCCAGCAGCTTAGACCGGGACTGGTCCATCAATGAGCAGTTCTTC.

This clonotype was counted many times. J is TRBJ2-1 and V is TRBV20-1, with D possibly matching TRBD2 (6 bases). Trimming removed 6 bases at V and 7 bases at J, with 13 bases between. Germline lookup yields CDR1 DFQATT and CDR2 SNEGSKA (reference sequence). The CDR3 sequence is 12 residues long. The CDR3 here is CSAIAVGNEQFF. CDR3 in DNA: TGCAGTGCGATAGCGGTCGGAAATGAGCAGTTCTTC.

As regards this clonotype: The germline gene is not matched at one end of the junction; a read error may be the cause. The chain employs TRBV6-5 and TRBJ2-3; D gene uncertain. CDR3 length: 15 amino acids. Germline CDR1 and CDR2: MNHEY and SVGAGI. The CDR3 DNA sequence: TGTGCCGGCAGTTACTCACAGCCCAGGACAGATACGCAGTATTTT. Its protein product is CAGSYSQPRTDTQYF.

V and J are TRBV3-1 and TRBJ1-5; no clear D. V was clipped by 1 base and J by 5 bases, with 6 bases between them. The germline gives CDR1 LGHDT, CDR2 YNNKEL (reference sequence). This CDR3 contains 13 residues. CDR3 protein: CASSQAPDQPQHF. The CDR3 coding sequence is TGTGCCAGCAGCCAAGCCCCGGATCAGCCCCAGCATTTT.

The rearrangement uses TRBV20-1 and TRBJ2-5; no definite D call. The CDR3 runs 12 residues. Trimming stripped 6 bases from V and 4 bases from J, with 12 bases between. Germline V gene sequence: CDR1 DFQATT, CDR2 SNEGSKA (reference sequence). CDR3 sequence: CSARTNLETQYF. CDR3 coding DNA: TGCAGTGCCAGGACCAATCTAGAGACCCAGTACTTC.

This chain connects TRBV29-1 to TRBJ1-3; TRBD1 matches 8 bases. The CDR3 loop spans 14 amino acids. V lost 6 bases and J lost 3; bases outside the gene matches: 7. Germline V gene lookup returns CDR1 SQVTM and CDR2 ANQGSEA. The CDR3 here is CSVETGGHGNTIYF. The DNA for the CDR3 is TGCAGCGTGGAAACAGGGGGGCATGGAAACACCATATATTTT.

V and J are TRBV7-2 and TRBJ2-3; 13 nucleotides match TRBD2. Trimming at V came to 5 bases and at J to 0 bases, leaving 2 bases not matched to a gene. Germline CDR1 SGHTA, CDR2 FQGNSA. The CDR3 runs to 16 residues. The chain's CDR3 is CASSVLAGGSTDTQYF. The CDR3, as DNA: TGTGCCAGCAGCGTACTAGCGGGGGGGAGCACAGATACGCAGTATTTT.

This chain links TRBV4-1 with TRBJ2-1, with D uncertain. CDR3 length: 14 residues. Germline CDR1 is MGHRA and CDR2 is YSYEKL. Trimming removed 0 bases from V and 8 bases from J, with 11 bases in between. CDR3 protein: CASSQELARDEQFF. The CDR3, as DNA: TGCGCCAGCAGCCAAGAACTGGCTCGGGATGAGCAGTTCTTC.

This chain uses TRBV28 with TRBJ2-1; D could derive from TRBD1 or TRBD2 (5 bases each). TRBJ2-7 matches the DNA end more closely, so the J call is doubtful. Germline CDR1 MDHEN, CDR2 SYDVKM. The length of the CDR3 is 17 residues. The CDR3, as DNA: TGTGCCAGCAGTTTAATATCGTTTAGGTTAGGGACCCACGAGCAGTACTTC. Translating it yields CASSLISFRLGTHEQYF.

In this sample, this clonotype turned up a few times. The chain recombines TRBV18 with TRBJ1-2, with D hard to call. CDR3 size: 14 residues. Germline lookup yields CDR1 KGHSH and CDR2 LQKENI. Trimming took 3 bases from V and 4 from J, leaving 12 bases between them. CDR3: CASSPGTKGYGYTF. The CDR3 bases are TGTGCCAGCTCACCGGGCACAAAAGGCTATGGCTACACCTTC.

The table lists this clonotype with a few counts. A read error may explain this, as a much larger clone is one base away. V is TRBV20-1 and J is TRBJ2-5; D gene unclear. Germline CDR1 is DFQATT and CDR2 is SNEGSKA (reference sequence). This CDR3 is built from 16 residues. CDR3 region: CSAREGDLGHQETRYF. CDR3 DNA sequence: TGCAGTGCTAGAGAAGGTGATCTTGGGCATCAAGAGACCCGGTACTTC.

This clonotype was counted between two and nine times. The genes are TRBV12-5 and TRBJ2-7; D not resolved. Trimming took 8 bases from V and 7 from J, leaving 12 bases between them. The CDR3 has 11 residues. From germline, CDR1 is LGHNT and CDR2 FRNRAP. CDR3 sequence reads: CASSRGVEQYV. The DNA of the CDR3 is TGTGCTAGTAGTCGCGGTGTAGAGCAGTACGTC.

V gene TRBV3-1 combines with J gene TRBJ2-5, with 10 bases lining up with TRBD1. The ends lost 1 base at V and 11 bases at J; junction bases unmatched: 7. CDR1 and CDR2 (germline): LGHDT, YNNKEL (reference sequence). The CDR3 extends over 14 amino acids. In nucleotides, the CDR3 is TGTGCCAGCAGCCAAGGGGACAGGGGCTACAAGCAGTACTTC. This sequence encodes CASSQGDRGYKQYF.